The TCR beta chain described here comes from a study of T cell changes during pregnancy in multiple sclerosis. Assay used: immunoSEQ multiplex PCR; TCRdb lists only in-frame clones, some missing. The table includes 20,000 to 25,000 clones, 91% detected once. CDR1 and CDR2 (germline): MDHEN, SYDVKM. The V and J ends lost 3 bases and 0 bases, in that order; junction bases with no gene match: 13. The CDR3 totals 20 residues. The receptor was isolated from a female donor with multiple sclerosis, enrolled in a pregnancy study. This specimen was CD4+ T cells from peripheral blood mononuclear cells, taken in the third trimester of pregnancy. The J gene is TRBJ2-3, the V gene TRBV28; 12 nucleotides line up with TRBD2. The CDR3 is CASSFSYSSGGASSTDTQYF. CDR3 coding DNA: TGTGCCAGCAGTTTCTCCTATTCTAGCGGGGGGGCCTCTAGCACAGATACGCAGTATTTT.